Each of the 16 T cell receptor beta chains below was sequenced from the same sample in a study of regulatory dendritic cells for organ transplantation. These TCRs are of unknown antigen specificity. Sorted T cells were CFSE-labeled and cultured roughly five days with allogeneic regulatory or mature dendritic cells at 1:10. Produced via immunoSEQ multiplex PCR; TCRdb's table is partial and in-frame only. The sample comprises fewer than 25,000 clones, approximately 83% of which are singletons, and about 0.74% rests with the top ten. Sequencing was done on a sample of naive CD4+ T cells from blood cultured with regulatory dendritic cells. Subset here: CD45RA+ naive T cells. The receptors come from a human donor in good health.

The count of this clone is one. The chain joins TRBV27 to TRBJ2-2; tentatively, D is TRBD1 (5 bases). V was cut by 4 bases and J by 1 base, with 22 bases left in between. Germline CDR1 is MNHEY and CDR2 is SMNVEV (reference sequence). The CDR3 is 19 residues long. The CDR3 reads CASSSYLHQLTGNTGELFF. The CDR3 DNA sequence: TGTGCCAGCAGTTCTTACCTTCACCAGCTCACAGGGAACACCGGGGAGCTGTTTTTT.

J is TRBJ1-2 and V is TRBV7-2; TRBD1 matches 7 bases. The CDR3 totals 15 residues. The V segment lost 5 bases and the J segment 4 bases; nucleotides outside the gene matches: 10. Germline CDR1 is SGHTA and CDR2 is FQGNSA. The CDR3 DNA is TGTGCCAGCAGCCTTAGACAGGGAAGGGTCTATGGCTACACCTTC. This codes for CASSLRQGRVYGYTF.

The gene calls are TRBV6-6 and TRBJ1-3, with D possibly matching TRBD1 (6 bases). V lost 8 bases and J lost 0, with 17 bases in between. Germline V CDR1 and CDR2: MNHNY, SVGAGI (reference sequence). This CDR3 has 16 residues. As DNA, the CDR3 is TGTGCCAGCGGAAAGGGTGACAGGTACTCTGGAAACACCATATATTTT. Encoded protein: CASGKGDRYSGNTIYF.

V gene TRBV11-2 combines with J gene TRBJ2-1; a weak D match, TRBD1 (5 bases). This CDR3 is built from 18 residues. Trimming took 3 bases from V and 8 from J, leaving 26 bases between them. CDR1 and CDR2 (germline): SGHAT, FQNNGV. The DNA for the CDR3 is TGTGCCAGCAGCTTTAGTAGGGGCCCTAGGAATTCCTATTATGAGCAGTTCTTC. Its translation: CASSFSRGPRNSYYEQFF.

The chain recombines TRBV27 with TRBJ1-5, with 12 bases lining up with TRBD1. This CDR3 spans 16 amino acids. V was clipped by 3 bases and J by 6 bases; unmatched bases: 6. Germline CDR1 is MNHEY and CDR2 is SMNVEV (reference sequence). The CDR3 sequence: CASSLGQGAKSQPQHF. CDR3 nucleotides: TGTGCCAGCAGTTTGGGACAGGGGGCGAAGAGTCAGCCCCAGCATTTT.

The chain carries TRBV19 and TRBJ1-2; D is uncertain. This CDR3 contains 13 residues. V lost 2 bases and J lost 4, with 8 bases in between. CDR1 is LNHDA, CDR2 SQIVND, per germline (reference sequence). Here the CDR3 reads CASSIRTGYGYTF. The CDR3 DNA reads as TGTGCCAGTAGTATACGGACCGGCTATGGCTACACCTTC.

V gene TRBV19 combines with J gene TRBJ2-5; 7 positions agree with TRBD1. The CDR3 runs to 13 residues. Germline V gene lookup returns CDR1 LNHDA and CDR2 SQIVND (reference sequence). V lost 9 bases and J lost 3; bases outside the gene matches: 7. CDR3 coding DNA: TGTGCCAGCCAAAGGGGGCGCGAAGAGACCCAGTACTTC. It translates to CASQRGREETQYF.

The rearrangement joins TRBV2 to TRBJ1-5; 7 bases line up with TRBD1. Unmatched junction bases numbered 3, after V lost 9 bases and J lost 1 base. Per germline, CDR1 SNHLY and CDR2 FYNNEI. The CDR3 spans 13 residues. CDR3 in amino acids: CASNRGSNQPQHF. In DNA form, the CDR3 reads TGTGCCAGTAACAGGGGAAGCAATCAGCCCCAGCATTTT. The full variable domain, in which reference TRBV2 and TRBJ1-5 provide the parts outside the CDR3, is EPEVTQTPSHQVTQMGQEVILRCVPISNHLYFYWYRQILGQKVEFLVSFYNNEISEKSEIFDDQFSVERPDGSNFTLKIRSTKLEDSAMYFCASNRGSNQPQHFGDGTRLSIL.

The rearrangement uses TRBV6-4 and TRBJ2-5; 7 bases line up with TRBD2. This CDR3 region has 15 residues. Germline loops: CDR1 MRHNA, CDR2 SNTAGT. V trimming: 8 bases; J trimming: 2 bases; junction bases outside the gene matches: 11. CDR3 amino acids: CASRPGDYLQETQYF. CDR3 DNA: TGTGCCAGCCGTCCCGGGGACTACCTACAAGAGACCCAGTACTTC.

CDR3 protein: CSVGLRQGYEQYF. As DNA, the CDR3 is TGCAGCGTTGGTTTGAGGCAGGGCTACGAGCAGTACTTC. This chain connects TRBV29-1 to TRBJ2-7; possible D gene TRBD1, 5 bases. Germline CDR1 and CDR2: SQVTM and ANQGSEA. With 4 bases removed from V and 3 bases from J, the gap between germline ends came to 13 bases. The CDR3 is made up of 13 amino acids.

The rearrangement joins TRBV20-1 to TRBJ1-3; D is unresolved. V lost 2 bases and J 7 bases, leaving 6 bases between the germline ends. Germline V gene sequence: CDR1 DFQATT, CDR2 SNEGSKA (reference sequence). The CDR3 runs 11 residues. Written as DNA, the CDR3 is TGCAGTGCTAGACAGGACAACACCATATATTTT. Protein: CSARQDNTIYF.

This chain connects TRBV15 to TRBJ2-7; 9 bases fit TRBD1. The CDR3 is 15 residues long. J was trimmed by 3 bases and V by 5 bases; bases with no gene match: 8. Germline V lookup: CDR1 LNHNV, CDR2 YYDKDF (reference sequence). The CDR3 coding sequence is TGTGCCACCAGCTCCCGGACAGGGGCTCTCTACGAGCAGTACTTC. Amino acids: CATSSRTGALYEQYF.

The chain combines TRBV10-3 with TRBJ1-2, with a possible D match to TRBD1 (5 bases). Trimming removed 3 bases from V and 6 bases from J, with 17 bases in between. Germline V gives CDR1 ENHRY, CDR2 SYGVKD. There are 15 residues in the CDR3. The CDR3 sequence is CAISDVGGEPNGYTF. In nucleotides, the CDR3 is TGTGCCATCAGTGATGTGGGAGGGGAGCCCAATGGCTACACCTTC.

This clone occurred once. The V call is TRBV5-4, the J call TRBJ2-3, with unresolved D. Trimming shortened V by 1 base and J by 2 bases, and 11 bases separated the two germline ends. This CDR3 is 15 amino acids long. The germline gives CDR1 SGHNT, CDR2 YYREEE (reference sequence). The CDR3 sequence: CASSLSATDTDTQYF. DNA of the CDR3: TGTGCCAGCAGCTTGTCGGCTACTGACACAGATACGCAGTATTTT.

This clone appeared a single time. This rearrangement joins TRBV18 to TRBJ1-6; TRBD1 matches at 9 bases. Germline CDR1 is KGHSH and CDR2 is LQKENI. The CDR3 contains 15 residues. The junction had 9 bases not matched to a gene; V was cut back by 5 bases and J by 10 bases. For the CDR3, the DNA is TGTGCCAGCTCAGTACCGGGACAGGGTGGCTCACCCCTCCACTTT. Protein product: CASSVPGQGGSPLHF.

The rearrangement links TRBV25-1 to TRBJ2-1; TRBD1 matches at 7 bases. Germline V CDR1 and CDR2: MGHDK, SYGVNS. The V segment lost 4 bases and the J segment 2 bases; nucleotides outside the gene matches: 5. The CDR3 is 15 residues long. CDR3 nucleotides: TGTGCCAGCAGTGCCCAGGGGGTCGCCTACAATGAGCAGTTCTTC. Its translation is CASSAQGVAYNEQFF.